What follows describes a single T cell receptor (beta chain). Authors' analysis steps: Quantification of nucleated cells was approximated via reference gene primer amplification. Here immunoSEQ multiplex PCR was the method, and the copy in TCRdb shows in-frame clones only, minus some. V and J calls and clone size are those listed in that table; D and trimming were worked out from the DNA. Here the sample spans about 230,000 clones, roughly 84% being singletons. This specimen belongs to a study of blood T cell repertoires in COVID-19. The wider study: Both acute and convalescent COVID-19 samples were obtained from the United States, Italy and Spain. T cells, B-cell-depleted T cells, or PBMCs supplied cDNA or gDNA.

V lost 5 bases and J lost 2; bases outside the gene matches: 7. Germline-derived CDR1 and CDR2 are MDHEN and SYDVKM. The CDR3 spans 15 residues. What was sequenced was peripheral blood. The chain joins TRBV28 to TRBJ2-5, with 8 bases identical to TRBD2. The TCR comes from a woman aged 45-60 years with acute or convalescent COVID-19. The CDR3 nucleotides are TGTGCCAGCAGTAGTCCGGGAGGGGATCAAGAGACCCAGTACTTC. Its protein is CASSSPGGDQETQYF. The entire variable domain, with the rest obtained from reference TRBV28 and TRBJ2-5, is as follows: DVKVTQSSRYLVKRTGEKVFLECVQDMDHENMFWYRQDPGLGLRLIYFSYDVKMKEKGDIPEGYSVSREKKERFSLILESASTNQTSMYLCASSSPGGDQETQYFGPGTRLLVL.